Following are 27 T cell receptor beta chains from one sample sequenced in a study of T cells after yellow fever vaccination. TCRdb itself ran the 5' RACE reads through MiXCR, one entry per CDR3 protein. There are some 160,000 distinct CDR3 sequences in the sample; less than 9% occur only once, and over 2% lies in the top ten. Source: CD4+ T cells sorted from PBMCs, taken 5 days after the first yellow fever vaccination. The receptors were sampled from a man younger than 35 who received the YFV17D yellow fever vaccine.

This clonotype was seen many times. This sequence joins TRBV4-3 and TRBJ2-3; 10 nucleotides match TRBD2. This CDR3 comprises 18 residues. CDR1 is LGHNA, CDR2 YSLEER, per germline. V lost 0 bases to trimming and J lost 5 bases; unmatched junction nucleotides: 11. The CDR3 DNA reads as TGCGCCAGCAGCCAAGATTGGAGCGGGGGGGCTGTCAAAGATACGCAGTATTTT. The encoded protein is CASSQDWSGGAVKDTQYF.

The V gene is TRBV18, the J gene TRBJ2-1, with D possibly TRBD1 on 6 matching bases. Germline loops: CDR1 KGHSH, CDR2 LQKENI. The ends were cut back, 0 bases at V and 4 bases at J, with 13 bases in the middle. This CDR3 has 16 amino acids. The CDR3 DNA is TGTGCCAGCTCACCACCGGGGGCAGTAGGATACAATGAGCAGTTCTTC. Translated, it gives CASSPPGAVGYNEQFF.

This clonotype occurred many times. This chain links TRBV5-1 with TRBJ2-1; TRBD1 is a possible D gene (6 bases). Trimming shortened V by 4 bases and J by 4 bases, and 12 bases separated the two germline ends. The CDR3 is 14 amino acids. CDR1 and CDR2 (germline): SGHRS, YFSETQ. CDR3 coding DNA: TGCGCCAGCAGCCCCGGACAGCAATACAATGAGCAGTTCTTC. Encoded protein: CASSPGQQYNEQFF.

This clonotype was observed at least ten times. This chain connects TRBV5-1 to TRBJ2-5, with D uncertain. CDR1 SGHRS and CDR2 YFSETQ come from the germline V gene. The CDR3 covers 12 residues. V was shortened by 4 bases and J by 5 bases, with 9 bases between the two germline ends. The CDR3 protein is CASSPTTETQYF. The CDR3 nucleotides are TGCGCCAGCAGCCCCACCACGGAGACCCAGTACTTC.

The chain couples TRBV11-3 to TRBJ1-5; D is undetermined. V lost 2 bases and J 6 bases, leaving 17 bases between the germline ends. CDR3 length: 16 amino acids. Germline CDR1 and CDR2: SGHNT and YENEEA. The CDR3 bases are TGTGCCAGCAGCTTACGTAAGTACCTGCTCGGTCAGCCCCAGCATTTT. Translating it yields CASSLRKYLLGQPQHF.

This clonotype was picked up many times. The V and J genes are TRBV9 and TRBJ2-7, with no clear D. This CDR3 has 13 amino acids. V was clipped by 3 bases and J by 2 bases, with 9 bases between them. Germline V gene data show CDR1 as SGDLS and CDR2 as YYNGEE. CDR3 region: CASSALPTYEQYF. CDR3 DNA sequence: TGTGCCAGCAGCGCCCTTCCTACCTACGAGCAGTACTTC. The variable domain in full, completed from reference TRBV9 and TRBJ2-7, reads DSGVTQTPKHLITATGQRVTLRCSPRSGDLSVYWYQQSLDQGLQFLIQYYNGEERAKGNILERFSAQQFPDLHSELNLSSLELGDSALYFCASSALPTYEQYFGPGTRLTVT.

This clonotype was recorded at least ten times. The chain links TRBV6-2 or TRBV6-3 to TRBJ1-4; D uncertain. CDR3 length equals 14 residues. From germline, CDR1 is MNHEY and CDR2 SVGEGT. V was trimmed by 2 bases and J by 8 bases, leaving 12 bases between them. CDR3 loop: CASSYRVPSEKLFF. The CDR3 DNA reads TGTGCCAGCAGTTACCGGGTCCCGAGCGAAAAACTGTTTTTT.

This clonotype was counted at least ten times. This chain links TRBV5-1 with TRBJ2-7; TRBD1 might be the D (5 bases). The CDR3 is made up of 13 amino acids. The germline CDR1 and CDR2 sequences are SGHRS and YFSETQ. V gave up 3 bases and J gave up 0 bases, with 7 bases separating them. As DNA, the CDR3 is TGCGCCAGCAGCTCGGACAACTCCTACGAGCAGTACTTC. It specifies CASSSDNSYEQYF. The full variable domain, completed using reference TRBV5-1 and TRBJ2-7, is KAGVTQTPRYLIKTRGQQVTLSCSPISGHRSVSWYQQTPGQGLQFLFEYFSETQRNKGNFPGRFSGRQFSNSRSEMNVSTLELGDSALYLCASSSDNSYEQYFGPGTRLTVT.

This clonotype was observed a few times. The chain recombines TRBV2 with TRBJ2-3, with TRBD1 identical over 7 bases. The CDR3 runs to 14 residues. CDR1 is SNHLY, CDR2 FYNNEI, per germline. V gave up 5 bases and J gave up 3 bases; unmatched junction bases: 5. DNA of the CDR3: TGTGCCAGCAGTCCACAGGGGCCGACAGATACGCAGTATTTT. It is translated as CASSPQGPTDTQYF. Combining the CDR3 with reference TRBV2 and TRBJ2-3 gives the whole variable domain EPEVTQTPSHQVTQMGQEVILRCVPISNHLYFYWYRQILGQKVEFLVSFYNNEISEKSEIFDDQFSVERPDGSNFTLKIRSTKLEDSAMYFCASSPQGPTDTQYFGPGTRLTVL.

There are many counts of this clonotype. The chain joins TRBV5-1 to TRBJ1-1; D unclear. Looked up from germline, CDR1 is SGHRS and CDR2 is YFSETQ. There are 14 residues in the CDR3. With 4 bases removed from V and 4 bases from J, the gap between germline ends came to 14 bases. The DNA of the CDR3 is TGCGCCAGCAGCATTAAAATGGACGGCACTGAAGCTTTCTTT. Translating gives CASSIKMDGTEAFF.

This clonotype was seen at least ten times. The CDR3 coding sequence is TGCGCCAGCAGCCAAGATCCCACAGGGTCTAATACGCAGTATTTT. Protein product: CASSQDPTGSNTQYF. The chain combines TRBV4-1 with TRBJ2-3; perhaps TRBD1 as D (6 bases). The V gene's germline CDR1 is MGHRA and CDR2 YSYEKL. The CDR3 totals 15 residues. V lost 0 bases, J lost 7 bases, and 14 bases lay in between.

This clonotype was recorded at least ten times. CDR3 protein: CASSEKQGPYEQYV. The CDR3 DNA reads TGTGCCAGCTCAGAAAAACAGGGCCCCTACGAGCAGTACGTC. V is TRBV18 and J is TRBJ2-7; TRBD1 is a possible D gene (6 bases). V was shortened by 5 bases and J by 2 bases, with 13 bases between the two germline ends. CDR3 length equals 14 residues. CDR1 and CDR2 from the germline V gene are KGHSH and LQKENI.

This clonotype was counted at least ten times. Here the CDR3 DNA reads TGTGCCAGCAGCGTCCGGGACAGGGGGCCCTATGGCTACACCTTC. Encoded protein: CASSVRDRGPYGYTF. V usage is TRBV9 and J usage is TRBJ1-2; TRBD1 aligns across 12 bases. Losses at the gene ends were 2 bases for V and 4 bases for J; bases not matched to a gene: 3. Germline CDR1 reads SGDLS; CDR2 reads YYNGEE. The length of the CDR3 is 15 residues.

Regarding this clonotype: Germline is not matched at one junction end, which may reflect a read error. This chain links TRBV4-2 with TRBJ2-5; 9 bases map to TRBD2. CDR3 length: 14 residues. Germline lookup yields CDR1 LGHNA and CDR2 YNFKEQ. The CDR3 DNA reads TGTGCCATCAGCCCTGGAGGACTAGCGGAGACCCAGTACTTC. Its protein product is CAISPGGLAETQYF.

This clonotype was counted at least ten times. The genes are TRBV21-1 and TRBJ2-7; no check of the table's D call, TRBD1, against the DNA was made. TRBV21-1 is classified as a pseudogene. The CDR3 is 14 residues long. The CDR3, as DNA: TGTGCCAGCAGCAGTTCTGGCGCCTGCTACGAGCAGTACGTC. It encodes CASSSSGACYEQYV.

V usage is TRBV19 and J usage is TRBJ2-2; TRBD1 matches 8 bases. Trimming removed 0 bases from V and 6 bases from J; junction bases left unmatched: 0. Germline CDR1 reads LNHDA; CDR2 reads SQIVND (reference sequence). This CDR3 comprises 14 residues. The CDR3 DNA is TGTGCCAGTAGTATAGAGGGACAGGCCGGGGAGCTGTTTTTT. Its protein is CASSIEGQAGELFF.

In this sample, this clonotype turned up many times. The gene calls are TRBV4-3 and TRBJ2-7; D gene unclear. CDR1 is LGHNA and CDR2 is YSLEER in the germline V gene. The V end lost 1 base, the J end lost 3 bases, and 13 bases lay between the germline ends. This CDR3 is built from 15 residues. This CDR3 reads CASSQALGLIYEQYV. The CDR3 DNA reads TGCGCCAGCAGCCAAGCGCTCGGGCTGATCTACGAGCAGTACGTC.

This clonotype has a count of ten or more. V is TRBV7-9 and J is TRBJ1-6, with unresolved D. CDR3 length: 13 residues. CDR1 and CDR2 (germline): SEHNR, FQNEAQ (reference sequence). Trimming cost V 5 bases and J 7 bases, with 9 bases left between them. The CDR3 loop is CASSPTRNSPLHF. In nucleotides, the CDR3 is TGTGCCAGCAGCCCCACAAGGAATTCACCCCTCCACTTT.

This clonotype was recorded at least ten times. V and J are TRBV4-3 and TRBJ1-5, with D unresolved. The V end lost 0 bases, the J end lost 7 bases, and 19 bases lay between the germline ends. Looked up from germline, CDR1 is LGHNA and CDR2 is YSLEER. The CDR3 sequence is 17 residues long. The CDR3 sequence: CASSQEYLPRWGQPQHF. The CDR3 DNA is TGCGCCAGCAGCCAAGAGTATCTCCCTAGGTGGGGACAGCCCCAGCATTTT.

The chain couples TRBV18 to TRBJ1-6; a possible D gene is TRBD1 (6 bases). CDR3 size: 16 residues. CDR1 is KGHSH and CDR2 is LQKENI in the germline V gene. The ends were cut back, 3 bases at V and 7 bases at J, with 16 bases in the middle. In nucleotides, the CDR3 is TGTGCCAGCTCACCCATCGGGGGCGCAGGAAATTCACCCCTCCACTTT. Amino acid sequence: CASSPIGGAGNSPLHF.

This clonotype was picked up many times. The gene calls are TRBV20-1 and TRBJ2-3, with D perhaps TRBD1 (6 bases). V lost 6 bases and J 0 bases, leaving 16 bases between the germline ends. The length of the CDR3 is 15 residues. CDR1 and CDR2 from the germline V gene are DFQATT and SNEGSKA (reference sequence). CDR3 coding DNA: TGCAGTGCCCCCCCCCAGGGGTTGAGCACAGATACGCAGTATTTT. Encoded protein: CSAPPQGLSTDTQYF.

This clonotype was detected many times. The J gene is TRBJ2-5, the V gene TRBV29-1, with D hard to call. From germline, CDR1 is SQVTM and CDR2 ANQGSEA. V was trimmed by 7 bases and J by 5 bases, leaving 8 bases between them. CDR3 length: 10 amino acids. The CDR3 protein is CSGILETQYF. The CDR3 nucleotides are TGCAGCGGGATCCTGGAGACCCAGTACTTC.

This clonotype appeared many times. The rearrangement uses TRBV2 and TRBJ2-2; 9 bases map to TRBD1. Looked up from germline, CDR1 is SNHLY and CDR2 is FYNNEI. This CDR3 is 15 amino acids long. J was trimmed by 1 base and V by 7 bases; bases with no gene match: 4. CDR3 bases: TGTGCCAGCACCCTGGGACAGGGGAACACCGGGGAGCTGTTTTTT. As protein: CASTLGQGNTGELFF.

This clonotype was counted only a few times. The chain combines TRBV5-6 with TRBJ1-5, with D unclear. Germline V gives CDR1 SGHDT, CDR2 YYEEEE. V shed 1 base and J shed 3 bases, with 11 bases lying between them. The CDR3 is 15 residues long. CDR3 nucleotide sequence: TGTGCCAGCAGCTTGAGGCAGGTTGACAATCAGCCCCAGCATTTT. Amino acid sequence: CASSLRQVDNQPQHF.

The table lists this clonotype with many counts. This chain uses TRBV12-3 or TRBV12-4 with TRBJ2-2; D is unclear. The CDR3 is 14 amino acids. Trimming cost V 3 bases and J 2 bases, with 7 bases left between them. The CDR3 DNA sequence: TGTGCCAGCAGTTTCTTACCCAACACCGGGGAGCTGTTTTTT. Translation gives CASSFLPNTGELFF.

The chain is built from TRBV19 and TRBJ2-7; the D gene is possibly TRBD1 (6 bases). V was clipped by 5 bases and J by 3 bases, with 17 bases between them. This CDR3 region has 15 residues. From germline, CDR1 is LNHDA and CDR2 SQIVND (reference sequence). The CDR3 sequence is CASSYQTRDIYEQYF. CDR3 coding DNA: TGTGCCAGTAGTTACCAGACAAGGGACATCTACGAGCAGTACTTC. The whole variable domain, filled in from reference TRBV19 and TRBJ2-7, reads DGGITQSPKYLFRKEGQNVTLSCEQNLNHDAMYWYRQDPGQGLRLIYYSQIVNDFQKGDIAEGYSVSREKKESFPLTVTSAQKNPTAFYLCASSYQTRDIYEQYFGPGTRLTVT.

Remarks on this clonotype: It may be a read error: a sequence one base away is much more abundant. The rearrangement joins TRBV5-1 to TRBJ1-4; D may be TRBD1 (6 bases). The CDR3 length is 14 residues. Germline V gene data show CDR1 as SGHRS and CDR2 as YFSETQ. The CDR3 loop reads CASSPTGFHEELFF. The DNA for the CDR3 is TGCGCCAGCAGCCCGACAGGATTTCATGAAGAACTGTTTTTT.